This T cell receptor (beta chain) appears in the sequencing data of a study of blood T cell repertoires in COVID-19. Across the study: T cells, B-cell-depleted T cells, or PBMCs provided the cDNA or gDNA that served as material.

Original processing methods: Estimated nucleated cell counts came from reference gene primer amplification. Libraries were prepared by immunoSEQ multiplex PCR; TCRdb keeps only in-frame clonotypes and omits some of them. V and J calls and clone size are as listed in that table; D and trimming were resolved from the DNA. This sample has about 370,000 clones, with around 91% found just once. The CDR3 is made up of 12 amino acids. The ends were cut back, 5 bases at V and 3 bases at J, with 7 bases in the middle. A remark on this clone: Different DNA sequences within this sample yield the same CDR3.

Material for sequencing was PBMCs or T cells enriched from blood (not recorded which). The sequence derives from a man aged 18 to 29 who had recovered from COVID-19. The chain recombines TRBV12-3 or TRBV12-4 with TRBJ1-2; D is unresolved. CDR3: CASSPGDYGYTF. The CDR3 nucleotides are TGTGCCAGCAGTCCCGGGGACTATGGCTACACCTTC.